This T cell receptor (beta chain) appears in the sequencing data of a study of CD8 T cells in Susac syndrome. Sequencing of TCR beta was performed on blood CD8+ and CD4+ T cells. The multiple sclerosis control group was made up of treatment-naive patients with stable or active relapsing-remitting disease. V was shortened by 0 bases and J by 2 bases, with 11 bases between the two germline ends. Germline CDR1 LNHNV, CDR2 YYDKDF (reference sequence). This CDR3 has 16 amino acids. This clonotype is a singleton in its sample. RNA was extracted with the RNeasy kit, and a quantity of 0.5 to 1 ug was reverse transcribed using random hexamers. TCRdb called the immunoSEQ multiplex PCR reads again in MiXCR, with one record for every CDR3 protein. The sample holds over 300,000 distinct CDR3 sequences; under 95% are singletons and the top ten take 0.06% to 0.075%.

The genes are TRBV15 and TRBJ2-1; the D gene is possibly TRBD2 (7 bases). The TCR was taken from a human donor with multiple sclerosis. The specimen was CD4+ T cells from PBMCs. The CDR3 nucleotides read TGTGCCACCAGCAGAGATGGGAGGGGGGCCTACAATGAGCAGTTCTTC. It encodes CATSRDGRGAYNEQFF.